This section outlines one T cell receptor beta chain sequence together with its context. Its specificity is unknown. The CDR3 sequence is 15 residues long. With V trimmed by 5 bases and J by 5 bases, 5 bases remained unmatched. Germline loops: CDR1 LGHNT, CDR2 FRNRAP. The sample comes from a study of cytomegalovirus exposure and HLA in healthy donors. Healthy people donating bone marrow made up the donors. Study-wide points: Among the CMV-associated chains, a few were confirmed in vitro as specific for CMV antigens. DRB1 had the most TCR associations and HLA-C the fewest, a later analysis found, with rates varying by HLA locus.

The PCR contained 60 Vbeta and 13 Jbeta primers. As handled by the study authors: Later, an analysis found roughly 80 million unique TCR beta chains, and about 10 million of these were shared. Sequencing was performed with immunoSEQ multiplex PCR; in TCRdb, only in-frame clones are kept and a portion is missing. The DNA was the basis for D and trimming; V, J and clone size are from that table. The sample contains about 190,000 clones, about 89% of which appear only once. This receptor was identified in a man in his thirties or forties in good health and CMV-seronegative. Sequencing input: PBMCs. The V call is TRBV12-5, the J call TRBJ2-1; 11 positions agree with TRBD1. Here the CDR3 DNA reads TGTGCTAGTGGTCTCGGACAGGGGGCTAACAATGAGCAGTTCTTC. Protein: CASGLGQGANNEQFF.